The 7 T cell receptor beta chains in this list originate from one sample, sequenced in a study of early stage breast cancer tumors listed by TCRdb under 2017. The library was made by the immunoSEQ multiplex PCR assay. The table was pulled from immuneACCESS by TCRdb, which kept in-frame rearrangements only. Such tables lose some clones; where checked, under half of the loss comes from unresolved V genes, and the rest has no known cause. The sample yields 25,000 to 35,000 clones; 75% to 90% were counted once. The ten biggest clones cover approximately 12% of the sample. The sequencing sample was made of blood. The source is a person in their sixties with breast cancer.

The chain is built from TRBV2 and TRBJ2-7, with 7 positions matching TRBD2. The CDR3 is 14 amino acids. The trim removed 2 bases at V and 7 bases at J, leaving 8 bases unmatched. Germline CDR1 and CDR2: SNHLY and FYNNEI. The CDR3 sequence: CASSEFQQGGEQYF. CDR3 bases: TGTGCCAGCAGTGAATTCCAGCAGGGAGGGGAGCAGTACTTC.

The rearrangement links TRBV5-1 to TRBJ1-5; D is unclear. The V gene lost 4 bases and the J gene lost 1 base, with 12 bases spanning the gap. The CDR3 sequence is 15 residues long. CDR1 is SGHRS and CDR2 is YFSETQ in the germline V gene. CDR3 bases: TGCGCCAGCAGCCATTCACCGGGGAGCAATCAGCCCCAGCATTTT. Residues: CASSHSPGSNQPQHF.

V and J are TRBV29-1 and TRBJ2-5; TRBD1 agrees at 9 bases. CDR1 SQVTM and CDR2 ANQGSEA come from the germline V gene. J lost 4 bases, V lost 6 bases, and 6 bases had no gene match. The length of the CDR3 is 13 residues. The CDR3, as DNA: TGCAGCGTCGGGACAGGGTGGGGAGAGACCCAGTACTTC. Translation gives CSVGTGWGETQYF.

This clone showed up just a few times. The V call is TRBV28, the J call TRBJ1-2; D is perhaps TRBD1 (5 bases). Looked up from germline, CDR1 is MDHEN and CDR2 is SYDVKM. CDR3 length: 14 residues. The V end was cut by 6 bases, the J end by 0 bases, with 11 bases between. The CDR3 region has the DNA TGTGCCAGCAGGTGGGGCAGAGCTAACTATGGCTACACCTTC. Translated: CASRWGRANYGYTF.

The J gene is TRBJ2-5, the V gene TRBV10-2; possibly TRBD1 for D (5 bases). V lost 3 bases and J 4 bases, leaving 12 bases between the germline ends. CDR3 length equals 14 residues. CDR1 and CDR2 (germline): WSHSY, SAAADI. The CDR3 loop is CASSDRAWGETQYF. CDR3 nucleotides: TGCGCCAGCAGTGACAGGGCTTGGGGAGAGACCCAGTACTTC.

In its sample, this clone was seen once. CDR3 protein: CASSLQAGGDTQYF. CDR3 nucleotide sequence: TGTGCCAGCAGCTTACAAGCAGGGGGGGATACGCAGTATTTT. The chain recombines TRBV13 with TRBJ2-3, with D possibly TRBD1 on 7 matching bases. V lost 2 bases, J lost 6 bases, and 12 bases lay in between. The germline V gene has CDR1 PRHDT and CDR2 FYEKMQ (reference sequence). The CDR3 runs 14 residues.

This rearrangement joins TRBV5-6 to TRBJ2-7; D remains ambiguous. CDR1 SGHDT and CDR2 YYEEEE come from the germline V gene. Trimming cost V 3 bases and J 3 bases, with 7 bases left between them. The CDR3 covers 12 residues. DNA of the CDR3: TGTGCCAGCAGCTCCAACAGCTACGAGCAGTACTTC. Protein sequence: CASSSNSYEQYF.